This T cell receptor beta chain was sequenced for a study of cytomegalovirus exposure and HLA in healthy donors. Study-wide results and limits: Of the V segments, some could not be distinguished, including TRBV6-2 and TRBV6-3, and were excluded.

As to this clone: No antigen is known for it. Other DNA variants within this sample encode the same CDR3.

The PCR made use of 60 Vbeta and 13 Jbeta primers. Sequencing used immunoSEQ multiplex PCR; TCRdb keeps in-frame clones, though not all of them. Here the sample spans 150,000 to 200,000 clones, 81% being singletons. The trim removed 6 bases at V and 4 bases at J, leaving 7 bases unmatched. Germline V gene sequence: CDR1 KGHSH, CDR2 LQKENI. This CDR3 has 14 residues. Sequences were obtained from PBMCs. The gene calls are TRBV18 and TRBJ2-7; 9 bases align to TRBD1. The TCR originated in a woman under 40 in good health and CMV-seronegative. DNA of the CDR3: TGTGCCAGCTCTCCCGGGACAGGGTCTTACGAGCAGTACTTC. It translates to CASSPGTGSYEQYF. The full variable domain, in which reference TRBV18 and TRBJ2-7 provide the parts outside the CDR3, is NAGVMQNPRHLVRRRGQEARLRCSPMKGHSHVYWYRQLPEEGLKFMVYLQKENIIDESGMPKERFSAEFPKEGPSILRIQQVVRGDSAAYFCASSPGTGSYEQYFGPGTRLTVT.